The 17 T cell receptor beta chains presented below share a single source sample, sequenced in a study of OX40 agonist ivuxolimab in advanced cancers. Here immunoSEQ multiplex PCR was the method, and the copy in TCRdb shows in-frame clones only, minus some. The sample carries 55,000 to 90,000 clones, around 88% recorded once. The sample was CD4+ or CD8+ T cells sorted from blood, taken in a trial of the OX40 agonist ivuxolimab. These receptor sequences come from an adult with an advanced solid tumor such as melanoma, head and neck, liver or kidney cancer.

The chain is built from TRBV18 and TRBJ1-5; D uncertain. Trimming took 3 bases from V and 0 from J, leaving 9 bases between them. The germline gives CDR1 KGHSH, CDR2 LQKENI. The CDR3 consists of 15 residues. The CDR3 sequence: CASSPGGNSNQPQHF. In DNA, the CDR3 is TGTGCCAGCTCACCGGGAGGTAATAGCAATCAGCCCCAGCATTTT.

The chain is built from TRBV19 and TRBJ1-1; maybe TRBD1 (5 bases). The V end lost 1 base, the J end lost 7 bases, and 13 bases lay between the germline ends. Germline V gene data show CDR1 as LNHDA and CDR2 as SQIVND (reference sequence). The CDR3 spans 14 residues. The CDR3 DNA reads TGTGCCAGTAGTATAGGTACCGGGGGGGTTGAAGCTTTCTTT. It codes for CASSIGTGGVEAFF.

CDR3 loop: CASSSIPKLNYGYTF. CDR3 DNA: TGTGCCAGCAGCTCAATACCAAAACTTAACTATGGCTACACCTTC. The rearrangement joins TRBV11-2 to TRBJ1-2; unclear D gene. The V end lost 4 bases, the J end lost 1 base, and 13 bases lay between the germline ends. CDR1 SGHAT and CDR2 FQNNGV come from the germline V gene. The CDR3 extends over 15 amino acids.

A single count supports this clone. The chain is built from TRBV2 and TRBJ1-1, with D unresolved. The V end lost 8 bases, the J end lost 1 base, and 5 bases lay between the germline ends. This CDR3 comprises 11 residues. Germline CDR1 SNHLY, CDR2 FYNNEI. The CDR3 protein is CASVENTEAFF. CDR3 DNA: TGTGCCAGCGTAGAGAACACTGAAGCTTTCTTT.

This clone was observed a single time. The chain uses TRBV11-2 and TRBJ2-7; 9 nucleotides align to TRBD2. V lost 0 bases, J lost 3 bases, and 9 bases stayed unmatched. Germline assignment: CDR1 SGHAT and CDR2 FQNNGV. This CDR3 spans 17 amino acids. CDR3 coding DNA: TGTGCCAGCAGCTTAGATCGGCGCGGGAGGGGTGACTACGAGCAGTACTTC. Encoded protein: CASSLDRRGRGDYEQYF.

The V call is TRBV18, the J call TRBJ2-3; no reliable D call. Germline-derived CDR1 and CDR2 are KGHSH and LQKENI. V was shortened by 4 bases and J by 1 base, with 6 bases between the two germline ends. The CDR3 is 13 amino acids. The chain's CDR3 is CASSLRRTDTQYF. The CDR3 DNA sequence: TGTGCCAGCTCACTTCGACGCACAGATACGCAGTATTTT.

This sequence joins TRBV19 and TRBJ2-2, with 9 bases identical to TRBD1. CDR3 length equals 15 residues. The junction had 10 bases not matched to a gene; V was cut back by 9 bases and J by 5 bases. Germline CDR1 and CDR2: LNHDA and SQIVND (reference sequence). CDR3 loop: CASKMGQGGTGELFF. DNA of the CDR3: TGTGCCAGCAAAATGGGACAGGGAGGGACCGGGGAGCTGTTTTTT. The entire variable domain, with the rest obtained from reference TRBV19 and TRBJ2-2, is as follows: DGGITQSPKYLFRKEGQNVTLSCEQNLNHDAMYWYRQDPGQGLRLIYYSQIVNDFQKGDIAEGYSVSREKKESFPLTVTSAQKNPTAFYLCASKMGQGGTGELFFGEGSRLTVL.

This chain links TRBV6-1 with TRBJ2-2; D call uncertain. V was clipped by 8 bases and J by 1 base, with 11 bases between them. This CDR3 contains 14 residues. CDR1 is MNHNS and CDR2 is SASEGT in the germline V gene. In DNA, the CDR3 is TGTGCCAGCGGGATTTCGAGGAACACCGGGGAGCTGTTTTTT. Amino acid sequence: CASGISRNTGELFF.

The rearrangement uses TRBV9 and TRBJ2-5; 10 bases agree with TRBD2. CDR3 length: 16 residues. Germline values: CDR1 SGDLS, CDR2 YYNGEE. Germline trimming cut 4 bases from V and 4 bases from J; bases unmatched to any gene: 10. For the CDR3, the DNA is TGTGCCAGCAGCTTAGGACTAGCGGTCGGAGTAGAGACCCAGTACTTC. Translation gives CASSLGLAVGVETQYF.

The genes are TRBV18 and TRBJ1-2; 8 nucleotides match TRBD1. The CDR3 contains 15 residues. Germline V gene sequence: CDR1 KGHSH, CDR2 LQKENI. V was clipped by 3 bases and J by 8 bases; unmatched bases: 11. The CDR3 nucleotides read TGTGCCAGCTCACCGGGAGGGACAGGAAGGGAAGGCTACACCTTC. Encoded protein: CASSPGGTGREGYTF.

CDR3 nucleotides: TGCGCCAGCAGCTTGGCCCGGGGTAGCACAGATACGCAGTATTTT. The encoded protein is CASSLARGSTDTQYF. This chain joins TRBV5-1 and TRBJ2-3; possibly TRBD2 for D (5 bases). The CDR3 totals 15 residues. Trimming took 0 bases from V and 0 from J, leaving 8 bases between them. CDR1 and CDR2 (germline): SGHRS, YFSETQ.

The chain joins TRBV7-9 to TRBJ2-1; D is unclear. Trimming shortened V by 0 bases and J by 8 bases, and 2 bases separated the two germline ends. The CDR3 spans 11 residues. Germline CDR1 SEHNR, CDR2 FQNEAQ (reference sequence). CDR3 protein: CASSLAYEQFF. CDR3 nucleotides: TGTGCCAGCAGCTTAGCATATGAGCAGTTCTTC.

The chain has TRBV6-1 and TRBJ2-7; possibly TRBD1 for D (6 bases). The CDR3 has 14 amino acids. CDR1 is MNHNS, CDR2 SASEGT, per germline. V was clipped by 6 bases and J by 2 bases, with 14 bases between them. CDR3 in amino acids: CASSIQGSTYEQYF. CDR3 coding DNA: TGTGCCAGCAGCATACAGGGATCAACCTACGAGCAGTACTTC.

The V and J genes are TRBV15 and TRBJ2-3; 8 bases are shared with TRBD2. The CDR3 length is 14 residues. V shed 8 bases, J shed 3 bases, and the junction held 7 bases outside the gene matches. Germline V CDR1 and CDR2: LNHNV, YYDKDF (reference sequence). CDR3 sequence (DNA): TGTGCCACCCGGGGGGGGGTTTGGACAGATACGCAGTATTTT. Amino acid sequence: CATRGGVWTDTQYF.

This clone was seen just once. The chain combines TRBV27 with TRBJ2-7; 7 positions match TRBD1. The CDR3 has 13 residues. The germline V gene has CDR1 MNHEY and CDR2 SMNVEV (reference sequence). Losses at the gene ends were 4 bases for V and 3 bases for J; bases not matched to a gene: 3. The chain's CDR3 is CASSYRQGYEQYF. The CDR3 bases are TGTGCCAGCAGTTACCGACAGGGCTACGAGCAGTACTTC.

This sequence joins TRBV4-3 and TRBJ1-3; 7 bases align to TRBD1. The trim removed 0 bases at V and 0 bases at J, leaving 20 bases unmatched. Germline V gene data show CDR1 as LGHNA and CDR2 as YSLEER. The CDR3 sequence is 22 residues long. The CDR3 loop is CASSQDLQSGTVPFYSGNTIYF. As DNA, the CDR3 is TGCGCCAGCAGCCAAGATTTACAGAGCGGGACAGTCCCCTTTTACTCTGGAAACACCATATATTTT.

The V gene is TRBV28, the J gene TRBJ2-3; the D is unclear. Germline V gene sequence: CDR1 MDHEN, CDR2 SYDVKM. The CDR3 extends over 11 amino acids. The V end was cut by 8 bases, the J end by 6 bases, with 9 bases between. Here the CDR3 DNA reads TGTGCCAGCGGGGTCAGGGATACGCAGTATTTT. Residues: CASGVRDTQYF.